This T cell receptor beta chain was retrieved from a study of early T cells in non-severe SARS-CoV-2 infection. Study-level background: Chains from this unsorted whole-blood bulk RNA could not be paired.

Study observations and caveats: Anti-spike CD8 specificities were favored by VDJdb matching, whose results missed private and CD4 specificities.

Unique molecular identifiers were affixed to single, distinct cDNA molecules. Using its own MiXCR run on the 5' RACE reads, TCRdb lists one record per CDR3 protein. Found here are around 82,000 distinct CDR3 sequences, 14% to 15% of them singletons; the top ten hold roughly 0.6%. This clonotype showed up just a few times. What it binds is unknown. Germline CDR1 DFQATT, CDR2 SNEGSKA (reference sequence). This CDR3 is 16 amino acids long. After removal of 2 bases from V and 5 bases from J, the junction contained 13 bases not matched to a gene. Sequences were obtained from whole blood. The chain links TRBV20-1 to TRBJ2-5, with 8 positions matching TRBD1. This receptor was identified in an adult who was a healthcare worker with PCR-confirmed SARS-CoV-2 infection or an uninfected control (not recorded which). Here the CDR3 DNA reads TGCAGTGCTAGAAATGAGACAGGGGAGAATGTCGAGACCCAGTACTTC. Its protein is CSARNETGENVETQYF.